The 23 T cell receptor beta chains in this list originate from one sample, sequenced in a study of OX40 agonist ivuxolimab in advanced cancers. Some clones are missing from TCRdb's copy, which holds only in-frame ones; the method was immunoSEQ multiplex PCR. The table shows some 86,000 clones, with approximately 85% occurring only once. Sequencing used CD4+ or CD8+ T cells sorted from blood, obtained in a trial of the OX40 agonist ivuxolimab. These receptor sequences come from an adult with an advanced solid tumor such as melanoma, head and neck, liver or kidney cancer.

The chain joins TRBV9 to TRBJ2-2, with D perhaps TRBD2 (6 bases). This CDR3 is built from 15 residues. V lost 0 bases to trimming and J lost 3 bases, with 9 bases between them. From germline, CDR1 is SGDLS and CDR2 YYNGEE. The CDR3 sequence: CASSVGGDDTGELFF. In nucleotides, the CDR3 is TGTGCCAGCAGCGTAGGGGGGGACGACACCGGGGAGCTGTTTTTT.

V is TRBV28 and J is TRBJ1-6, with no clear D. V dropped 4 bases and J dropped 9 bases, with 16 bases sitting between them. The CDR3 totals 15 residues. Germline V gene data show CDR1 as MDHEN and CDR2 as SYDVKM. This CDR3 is CASSSTDWSFSPLHF. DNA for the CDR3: TGTGCCAGCAGTTCCACGGACTGGAGCTTTTCACCCCTCCACTTT.

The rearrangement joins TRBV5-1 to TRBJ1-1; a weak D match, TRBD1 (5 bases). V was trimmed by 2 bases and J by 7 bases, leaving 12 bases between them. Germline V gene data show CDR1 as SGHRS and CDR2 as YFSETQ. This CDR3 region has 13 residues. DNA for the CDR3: TGCGCCAGCAGCTTATGGGGCCAGAGTGAAGCTTTCTTT. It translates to CASSLWGQSEAFF.

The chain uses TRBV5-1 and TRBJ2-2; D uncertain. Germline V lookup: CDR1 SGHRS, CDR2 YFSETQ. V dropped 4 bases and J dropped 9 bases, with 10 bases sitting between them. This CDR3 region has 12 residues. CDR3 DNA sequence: TGCGCCAGCAGCGTCGACGGCAGGGAGCTGTTTTTT. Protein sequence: CASSVDGRELFF.

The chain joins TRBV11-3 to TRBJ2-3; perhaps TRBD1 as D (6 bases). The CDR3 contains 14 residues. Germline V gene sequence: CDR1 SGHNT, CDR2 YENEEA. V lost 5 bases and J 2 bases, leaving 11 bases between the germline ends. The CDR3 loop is CASSHRVYTDTQYF. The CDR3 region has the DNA TGTGCCAGCAGCCACAGGGTATACACAGATACGCAGTATTTT.

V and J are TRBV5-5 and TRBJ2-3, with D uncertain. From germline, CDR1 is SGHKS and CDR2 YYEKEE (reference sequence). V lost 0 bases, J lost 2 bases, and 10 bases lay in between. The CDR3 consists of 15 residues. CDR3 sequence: CASSLVQGFTDTQYF. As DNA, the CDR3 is TGTGCCAGCAGCTTGGTCCAAGGCTTCACAGATACGCAGTATTTT.

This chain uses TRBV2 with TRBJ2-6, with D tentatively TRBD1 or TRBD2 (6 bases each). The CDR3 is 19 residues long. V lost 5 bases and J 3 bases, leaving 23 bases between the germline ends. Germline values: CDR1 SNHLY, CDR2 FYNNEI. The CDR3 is CASSPVRPGASFGANVLTF. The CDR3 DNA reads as TGTGCCAGCAGTCCTGTCCGACCGGGGGCTTCCTTTGGGGCCAACGTCCTGACTTTC. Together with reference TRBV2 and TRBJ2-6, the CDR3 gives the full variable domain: EPEVTQTPSHQVTQMGQEVILRCVPISNHLYFYWYRQILGQKVEFLVSFYNNEISEKSEIFDDQFSVERPDGSNFTLKIRSTKLEDSAMYFCASSPVRPGASFGANVLTFGAGSRLTVL.

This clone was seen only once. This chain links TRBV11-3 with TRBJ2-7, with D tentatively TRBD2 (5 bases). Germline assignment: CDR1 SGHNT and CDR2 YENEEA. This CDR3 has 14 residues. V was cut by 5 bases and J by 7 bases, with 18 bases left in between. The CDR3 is CASSKRLEAREQYF. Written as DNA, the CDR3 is TGTGCCAGCAGCAAAAGACTGGAGGCCCGTGAGCAGTACTTC.

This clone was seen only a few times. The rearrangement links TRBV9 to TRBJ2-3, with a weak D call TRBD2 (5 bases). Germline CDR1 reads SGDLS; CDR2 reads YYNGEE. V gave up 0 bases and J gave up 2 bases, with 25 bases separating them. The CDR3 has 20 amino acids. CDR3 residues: CASSVGFIGGPKESTDTQYF. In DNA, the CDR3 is TGTGCCAGCAGCGTAGGTTTCATTGGCGGGCCGAAGGAGTCCACAGATACGCAGTATTTT.

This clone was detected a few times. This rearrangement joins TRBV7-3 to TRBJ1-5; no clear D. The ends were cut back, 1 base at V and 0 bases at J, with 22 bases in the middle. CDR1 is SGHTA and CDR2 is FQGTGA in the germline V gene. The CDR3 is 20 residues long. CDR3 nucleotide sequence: TGTGCCAGCAGCTTAATGGTATCGGGCCGCAGGACTTATAGCAATCAGCCCCAGCATTTT. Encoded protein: CASSLMVSGRRTYSNQPQHF. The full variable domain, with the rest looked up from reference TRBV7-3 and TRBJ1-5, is GAGVSQTPSNKVTEKGKYVELRCDPISGHTALYWYRQSLGQGPEFLIYFQGTGAADDSGLPNDRFFAVRPEGSVSTLKIQRTERGDSAVYLCASSLMVSGRRTYSNQPQHFGDGTRLSIL.

In nucleotides, the CDR3 is TGTGCCAGCAGCCCCCGCGGGGAGTCCTACAATGAGCAGTTCTTC. Translated: CASSPRGESYNEQFF. V usage is TRBV7-3 and J usage is TRBJ2-1; tentatively, D is TRBD2 (6 bases). The CDR3 is 15 residues long. Germline lookup yields CDR1 SGHTA and CDR2 FQGTGA. The ends were cut back, 5 bases at V and 1 base at J, with 12 bases in the middle.

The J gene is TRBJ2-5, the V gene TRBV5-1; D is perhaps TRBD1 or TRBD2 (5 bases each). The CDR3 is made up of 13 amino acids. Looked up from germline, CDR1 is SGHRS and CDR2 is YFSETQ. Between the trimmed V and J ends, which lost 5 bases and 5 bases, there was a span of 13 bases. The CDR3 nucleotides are TGCGCCAGCAGTGAGAGGGGCCGCGAGACCCAGTACTTC. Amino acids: CASSERGRETQYF.

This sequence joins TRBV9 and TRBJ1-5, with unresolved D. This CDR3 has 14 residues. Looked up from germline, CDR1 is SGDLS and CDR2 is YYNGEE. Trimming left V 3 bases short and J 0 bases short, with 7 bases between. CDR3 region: CASSGGDSNQPQHF. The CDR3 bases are TGTGCCAGCAGCGGGGGAGATAGCAATCAGCCCCAGCATTTT.

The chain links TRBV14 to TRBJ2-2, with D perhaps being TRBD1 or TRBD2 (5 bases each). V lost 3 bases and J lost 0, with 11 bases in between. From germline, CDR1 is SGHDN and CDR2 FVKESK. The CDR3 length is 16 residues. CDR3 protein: CASSHYGTANTGELFF. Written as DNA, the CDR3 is TGTGCCAGCAGCCACTACGGGACCGCGAACACCGGGGAGCTGTTTTTT.

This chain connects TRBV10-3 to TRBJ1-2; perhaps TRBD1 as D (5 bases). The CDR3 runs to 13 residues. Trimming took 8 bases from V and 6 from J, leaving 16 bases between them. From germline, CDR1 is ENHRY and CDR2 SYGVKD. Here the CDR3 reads CAIGHVGFHGYTF. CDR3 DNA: TGTGCCATCGGACATGTGGGATTTCATGGCTACACCTTC.

CDR3 in amino acids: CASSLGSGATYEQYF. CDR3 DNA: TGCGCCAGCAGCTTGGGTAGCGGAGCAACCTACGAGCAGTACTTC. The chain is built from TRBV5-1 and TRBJ2-7, with D possibly matching TRBD2 (6 bases). The V gene lost 0 bases and the J gene lost 2 bases, with 12 bases spanning the gap. The CDR3 consists of 15 residues. Germline CDR1 and CDR2: SGHRS and YFSETQ.

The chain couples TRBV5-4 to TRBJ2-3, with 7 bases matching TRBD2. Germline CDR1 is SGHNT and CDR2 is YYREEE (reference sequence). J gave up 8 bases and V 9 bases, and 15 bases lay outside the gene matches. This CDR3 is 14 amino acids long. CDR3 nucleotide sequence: TGTGCCACTAGACCTGCCCAGCGGGGTGGTACGCAGTATTTT. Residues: CATRPAQRGGTQYF.

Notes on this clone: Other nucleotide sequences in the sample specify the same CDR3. The DNA for the CDR3 is TGTGCCAGCAGCTTCCTAGATAATGAGCAGTTCTTC. Protein sequence: CASSFLDNEQFF. This chain joins TRBV7-9 and TRBJ2-1; D call uncertain. The CDR3 covers 12 residues. The germline V gene has CDR1 SEHNR and CDR2 FQNEAQ (reference sequence). The germline V and J ends were trimmed by 3 bases and 7 bases, with 7 bases remaining between them.

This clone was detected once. The CDR3 sequence: CASSSPRTSGLNNEQFF. CDR3 DNA sequence: TGTGCCAGCAGTTCGCCCCGGACTAGCGGGCTAAACAATGAGCAGTTCTTC. The V gene is TRBV28, the J gene TRBJ2-1; TRBD2 matches at 11 bases. Germline CDR1 and CDR2: MDHEN and SYDVKM. V gave up 4 bases and J gave up 5 bases; unmatched junction bases: 10. This CDR3 contains 17 residues.

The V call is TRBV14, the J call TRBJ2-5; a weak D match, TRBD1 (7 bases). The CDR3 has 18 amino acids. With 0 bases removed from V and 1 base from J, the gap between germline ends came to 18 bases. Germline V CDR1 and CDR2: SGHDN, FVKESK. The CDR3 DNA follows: TGTGCCAGCAGCCAAGATCCCCAAAGGAGGGACAGCCAAGAGACCCAGTACTTC. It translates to CASSQDPQRRDSQETQYF.

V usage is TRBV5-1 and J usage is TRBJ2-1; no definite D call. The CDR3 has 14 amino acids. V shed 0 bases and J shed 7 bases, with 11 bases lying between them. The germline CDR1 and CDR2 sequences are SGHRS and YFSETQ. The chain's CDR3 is CASSLVFGSNEQFF. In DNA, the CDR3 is TGCGCCAGCAGCTTGGTTTTTGGGTCGAATGAGCAGTTCTTC. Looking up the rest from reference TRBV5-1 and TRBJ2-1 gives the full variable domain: KAGVTQTPRYLIKTRGQQVTLSCSPISGHRSVSWYQQTPGQGLQFLFEYFSETQRNKGNFPGRFSGRQFSNSRSEMNVSTLELGDSALYLCASSLVFGSNEQFFGPGTRLTVL.

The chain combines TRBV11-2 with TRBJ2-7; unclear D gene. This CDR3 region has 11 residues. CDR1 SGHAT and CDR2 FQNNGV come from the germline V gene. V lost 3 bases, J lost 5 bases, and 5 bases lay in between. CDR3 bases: TGTGCCAGCAGCTTTTGGGACGAGCAGTACTTC. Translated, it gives CASSFWDEQYF.

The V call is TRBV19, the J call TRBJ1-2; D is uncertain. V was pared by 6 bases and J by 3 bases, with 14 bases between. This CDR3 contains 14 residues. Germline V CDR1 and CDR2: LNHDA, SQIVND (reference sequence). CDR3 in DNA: TGTGCCAGTAGAAGGACCCCGCGGGACTATGGCTACACCTTC. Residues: CASRRTPRDYGYTF.